The rows below give T cell receptor beta chains drawn from one sample of a study of technical replicates of blood from a few donors. Method: immunoSEQ multiplex PCR; TCRdb's copy keeps in-frame clones and lacks some. The sample yields some 80,000 clones, approximately 97% seen once. Sequenced sample: T cells isolated from PBMCs. The receptors shown here come from a human donor in good health. The CDR3 runs from the conserved cysteine through the conserved F or W. Fields, in order: D gene, J gene, clone size, V gene, CDR3 DNA, CDR3 protein. A D gene is named only where the DNA matches it firmly. Size values are once, few and many counts, or a class for expanded clones, and some rows have none.

>-|TRBJ1-2|once|TRBV6-1
TGTGCCAGCAGGGCTGGGGGACTTGGCTACACCTTC
CASRAGGLGYTF
>-|TRBJ2-7|-|TRBV7-9
TGTGCCAGCACCAAGGGACTCTCAGGAGTTGAGCAGTACTTC
CASTKGLSGVEQYF
>TRBD1|TRBJ1-1|-|TRBV11-2
TGTGCCAGCAGCAGAACAGGGGAGAACACTGAAGCTTTCTTT
CASSRTGENTEAFF
>-|TRBJ2-7|-|TRBV2
TGTGCCAGCAGAGGGGCGACGGAGTCCTACGAGCAGTACTTC
CASRGATESYEQYF
>TRBD2|TRBJ2-5|-|TRBV4-3
TGCGCCAGCAGCCAAGATATCGCTAGCGGGATATTCCAAGAGACCCAGTACTTC
CASSQDIASGIFQETQYF
>-|TRBJ2-7|-|TRBV11-3
TGTGCCAGCAGCTCTGGGACTCTCTACGAGCAGTACTTC
CASSSGTLYEQYF
>-|TRBJ2-5|-|TRBV25-1
TGTGCCAGCAGTCCGCGTCGCCCTAGCGAAGAGACCCAGTACTTC
CASSPRRPSEETQYF
>-|TRBJ1-1|-|TRBV28
TGTGCCAGCAGTTTAAATATGTTTAGGAACACTGAAGCTTTCTTT
CASSLNMFRNTEAFF
>-|TRBJ1-2|-|TRBV7-9
TGTGCCAGCAGCGCCACAGCTAACTATGGCTACACCTTC
CASSATANYGYTF
>TRBD2|TRBJ2-7|-|TRBV29-1
TGCAGCGTTGTAGGGGAAACCGGTCCTAGCGGTAAAAGCTACGAGCAGTACTTC
CSVVGETGPSGKSYEQYF
>TRBD2|TRBJ2-7|-|TRBV6-6
TGTGCCAGCAGTTACTCCCCTCCCGGGACTAGCTTCGAGCAGTACTTC
CASSYSPPGTSFEQYF
>-|TRBJ2-5|-|TRBV5-1
TGCGCCAGCAGCCGTTTCCGGGACATTCGATTTTCAGAGACCCAGTACTTC
CASSRFRDIRFSETQYF
>TRBD1|TRBJ1-2|-|TRBV28
TGTGCCAGCACCGACCCAATGACAGGGGGCAGTGGCTACACCTTC
CASTDPMTGGSGYTF
>TRBD1|TRBJ2-1|-|TRBV9
TGTGCCAGCAGCGTCGGGACAGGGTGGGACAATGAGCAGTTCTTC
CASSVGTGWDNEQFF
>TRBD2|TRBJ2-7|-|TRBV5-4
TGTGCCAGCAGCCAACCTACGGGACTAGCGGGAGAGGAGCAGTACTTC
CASSQPTGLAGEEQYF
>TRBD2|TRBJ2-1|-|TRBV5-1
TGCGCCAGCACCATGACCGGGACTAAATACAATGAGCAGTTCTTC
CASTMTGTKYNEQFF
>-|TRBJ1-1|-|TRBV7-8
TGTGCCAGCAGCTTATACGGAGGTGAAGCTTTCTTT
CASSLYGGEAFF
>-|TRBJ1-1|-|TRBV9
TGTGCCAGCAGCGTAGAACCAGTTATGAACACTGAAGCTTTCTTT
CASSVEPVMNTEAFF
>TRBD1|TRBJ1-5|-|TRBV30
TGTGCCTGGAGAACAGGGGGCAATCAGCCCCAGCATTTT
CAWRTGGNQPQHF
>TRBD2|TRBJ2-3|-|TRBV6-5
TGTGCCAGCACGCGCGGGAGAGGGAATACGCAGTATTTT
CASTRGRGNTQYF
>-|TRBJ2-2|-|TRBV27
TGTGCCAGCAGTTCCACGGACAGTCCGAACACCGGGGAGCTGTTTTTT
CASSSTDSPNTGELFF
>TRBD2|TRBJ2-1|-|TRBV15
TGTGCCACCAGCAGGGGGAGGTGGACTAGCGGGATATACAATGAGCAGTTCTTC
CATSRGRWTSGIYNEQFF
>TRBD1|TRBJ1-5|-|TRBV4-1
TGCGCCAGCAGCCATTCCTCAGGGGGCCCTAGCAATCAGCCCCAGCATTTT
CASSHSSGGPSNQPQHF
>-|TRBJ1-2|-|TRBV19
TGTGCCAGTTACTTCGGGGGATGGTATGGCTACACCTTC
CASYFGGWYGYTF
>TRBD1|TRBJ2-2|once|TRBV6-5
TGTGCCAGCAGTTATTTGACAGGGCGCACCGGGGAGCTGTTTTTT
CASSYLTGRTGELFF
>TRBD1|TRBJ1-1|-|TRBV6-5
TGTGCCAGCAGTTACCTGACAGGGGGCCTGAACACTGAAGCTTTCTTT
CASSYLTGGLNTEAFF
>TRBD1|TRBJ1-2|-|TRBV10-3
TGTGCCATCAGTGAGGGAAGGACAGGGGGCTACTATGGCTACACCTTC
CAISEGRTGGYYGYTF
>-|TRBJ2-5|-|TRBV29-1
TGCAGCGTTGTGGCAGGGAACCAAGAGACCCAGTACTTC
CSVVAGNQETQYF
>TRBD2|TRBJ2-1|-|TRBV7-2
TGTGCCAGCAGCTTGGGACTAGCGGGATCGGTTGAGCAGTTCTTC
CASSLGLAGSVEQFF
>-|TRBJ1-3|-|TRBV5-8
TGTGCCAGCAGCCTCGTAACGGGGACTGGAAACACCATATATTTT
CASSLVTGTGNTIYF
>-|TRBJ2-5|-|TRBV10-3
TGTGCCATGGGACACGAAGCCCAAGAGACCCAGTACTTC
CAMGHEAQETQYF
>TRBD1|TRBJ1-2|-|TRBV7-2
TGTGCCAGCAGCTGGAGGGGGCGCGGCTATGGCTACACCTTC
CASSWRGRGYGYTF
>TRBD1|TRBJ1-4|once|TRBV4-2
TGTGCCAGCAGCCAAGAGCTTGGGGAGACAGGGTCTTTTTTAAGCGAAAAACTGTTTTTT
CASSQELGETGSFLSEKLFF
>TRBD2|TRBJ2-1|-|TRBV7-8
TGTGCCAGCAGCCCACTAGCGGGAGGGCACAGCTCCTACAATGAGCAGTTCTTC
CASSPLAGGHSSYNEQFF
>-|TRBJ1-1|-|TRBV30
TGTGCCTGGAGGCCAATGGACGGAGGCCGGAATGAAGCTTTCTTT
CAWRPMDGGRNEAFF
>TRBD2|TRBJ2-1|-|TRBV9
TGTGCCAGCAGTAGCGGGAGGGACTACTACAATGAGCAGTTCTTC
CASSSGRDYYNEQFF
>TRBD1|TRBJ2-7|-|TRBV5-3
TGTGCCAGAACCAACTCAACGGAACGGACAGGGGATGAGCAGTACTTC
CARTNSTERTGDEQYF
>-|TRBJ1-2|-|TRBV25-1
TGTGCCAGCAGTGAAGTTAACAGGATCTATGGCTACACCTTC
CASSEVNRIYGYTF
>-|TRBJ2-1|-|TRBV4-1
TGCGCCAGCAGCCAAGAAGAGCGGCGCAATGAGCAGTTCTTC
CASSQEERRNEQFF
>-|TRBJ1-3|-|TRBV19
TGTGCCAGTACTAGGGGGGGAAAATCTGGAAACACCATATATTTT
CASTRGGKSGNTIYF
>-|TRBJ2-7|-|TRBV29-1
TGCAGCGTAGAGGGGACTGTCTCCTACGAGCAGTACTTC
CSVEGTVSYEQYF
>TRBD2|TRBJ2-7|-|TRBV7-3
TGTGCCAGCAGCGCCAGCCTAGCGGTGGGCGAGCAGTACTTC
CASSASLAVGEQYF
>TRBD1|TRBJ2-7|once|TRBV5-1
TGCGCCAGCAGCTTGACAGGGGGCTACGAGCAGTACTTC
CASSLTGGYEQYF
>TRBD1|TRBJ2-2|-|TRBV6-1
TGTGCCAGCAGTGCCTGGACAGGGGGCCTTTCCGGGGAGCTGTTTTTT
CASSAWTGGLSGELFF
>TRBD2|TRBJ2-3|-|TRBV13
TGTGCCAGCAGCTCCTCCCCTAGCGGGAGATTGGCAGATACGCAGTATTTT
CASSSSPSGRLADTQYF
>TRBD1|TRBJ2-7|once|TRBV19
TGTGCCAGTAGTAGGGGACAGGGTCAGTCCTACGAGCAGTACTTC
CASSRGQGQSYEQYF
>-|TRBJ2-2|once|TRBV4-3
TGCGCCAGCAGCCAAGATCTTACAGAGAACACCGGGGAGCTGTTTTTT
CASSQDLTENTGELFF